Sequencing of this T cell receptor beta chain was carried out in a study of blood T cell repertoires in COVID-19 (dated by TCRdb to between 2020 and 2021). Looking at the study overall: Samples covering the acute and convalescent phases of COVID-19 were provided by collaborators in the United States, Italy and Spain. Samples came from the ongoing ImmuneRACE study (first 160 participants) plus 1,254 subjects from 6 global collaborators. The repertoires were released in a freely available public database intended as a resource for research on the immune response to SARS-CoV-2. The material from the prospective study consisted of cDNA or gDNA derived from T cells, B-cell-depleted T cells, or PBMCs. The dataset comprised deeply sampled blood TCRbeta repertoires from subjects exposed to, actively infected with, or recovered from COVID-19. Where available, HLA class I and class II types were obtained from metadata supplied by the sample provider rather than from assay-based typing. A de-identified subject ID, COVID-19 status, age in years and sex were almost always included in the sample metadata.

TCRbeta CDR3 regions were amplified from genomic DNA by means of the immunoSEQ Assay, a bias-controlled multiplex PCR. The paper's processing steps were these. The number of nucleated cells in each sample was estimated from the amplification of reference gene primers within the assay. To quantify the absolute abundance of each unique TCRbeta CDR3 rearrangement, sequence reads were collapsed and filtered. For each sample, productive Simpson clonality was calculated as the square root of Simpson's diversity index across productive rearrangements. In TCRdb, the immuneACCESS table is reduced to in-frame sequences with V and J assigned. These tables do not hold every clone; where another copy was compared, an unresolved V gene accounts for under half, and the others remain unexplained. V and J calls and clone size come straight from that table; D and trimming were deduced from the DNA. The sample contains 150,000 to 170,000 clones, approximately 80% of them found a single time. The top ten clonotypes cover roughly 3.5% of the sample.

Here is what the overall study found, with its caveats: The amount of clinical and demographic metadata varied by source and participant and was provided uncurated.

The CDR3 holds 13 amino acids from the cysteine to the phenylalanine. Only the CDR3 DNA is retained, 39 bases long and in frame from the first base. From a lookup of the germline V gene (reference sequence), CDR1 and CDR2 are LNHDA and SQIVND. Trimming leaves V shorter by 5 bases and J shorter by 6 bases, with the junction holding 7 bases beyond the gene matches. With regard to this clone: Which antigen it targets is not known. No base quality information exists; no much larger clone differs at one position.

Each collaborating institution followed its own protocols to collect whole blood in K2EDTA tubes. For TCRbeta analysis, collaborator samples were shipped as frozen whole blood, as isolated PBMCs, or as DNA extracted from either sample type. The V and J genes are TRBV19 and TRBJ2-7; TRBD1 fits 7 bases in the junction. Sequenced material: peripheral blood. The TCR sequence derives from an elderly woman with acute or convalescent COVID-19. The CDR3 in this case is CASSPRQGGEQYF. The DNA sequence is given as TGTGCCAGTAGTCCTCGACAGGGCGGCGAGCAGTACTTC.